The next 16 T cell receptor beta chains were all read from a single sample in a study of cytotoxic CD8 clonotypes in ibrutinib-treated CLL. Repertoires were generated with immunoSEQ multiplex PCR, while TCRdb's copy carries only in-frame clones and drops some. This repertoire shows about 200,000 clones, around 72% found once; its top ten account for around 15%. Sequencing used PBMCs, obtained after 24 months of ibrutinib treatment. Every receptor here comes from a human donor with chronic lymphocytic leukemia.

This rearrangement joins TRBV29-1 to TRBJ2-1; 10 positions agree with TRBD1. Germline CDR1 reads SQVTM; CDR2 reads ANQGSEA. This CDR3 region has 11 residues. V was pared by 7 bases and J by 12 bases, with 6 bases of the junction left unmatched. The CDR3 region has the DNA TGCAGCGCGGGACAGGGGCCATGGCAGTTCTTC. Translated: CSAGQGPWQFF.

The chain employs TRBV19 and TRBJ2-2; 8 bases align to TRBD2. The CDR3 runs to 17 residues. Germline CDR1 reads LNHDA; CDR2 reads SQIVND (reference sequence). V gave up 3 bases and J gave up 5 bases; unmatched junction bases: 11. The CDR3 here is CASSIARSGRGTGELFF. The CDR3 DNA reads TGTGCCAGTAGTATCGCGCGGAGCGGGAGAGGAACCGGGGAGCTGTTTTTT. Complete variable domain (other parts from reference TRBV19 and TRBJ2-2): DGGITQSPKYLFRKEGQNVTLSCEQNLNHDAMYWYRQDPGQGLRLIYYSQIVNDFQKGDIAEGYSVSREKKESFPLTVTSAQKNPTAFYLCASSIARSGRGTGELFFGEGSRLTVL.

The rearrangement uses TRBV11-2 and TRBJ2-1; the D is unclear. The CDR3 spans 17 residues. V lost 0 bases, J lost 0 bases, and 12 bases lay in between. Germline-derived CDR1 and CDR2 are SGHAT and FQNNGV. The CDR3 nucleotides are TGTGCCAGCAGCTTAGATCTTATAGTGAACTCCTACAATGAGCAGTTCTTC. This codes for CASSLDLIVNSYNEQFF.

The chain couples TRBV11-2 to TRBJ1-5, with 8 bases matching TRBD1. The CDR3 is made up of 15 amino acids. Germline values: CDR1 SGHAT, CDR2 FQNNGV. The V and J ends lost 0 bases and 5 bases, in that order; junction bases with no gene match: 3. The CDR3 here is CASSLDRTGYQPQHF. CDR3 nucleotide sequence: TGTGCCAGCAGCTTAGATAGGACAGGGTATCAGCCCCAGCATTTT.

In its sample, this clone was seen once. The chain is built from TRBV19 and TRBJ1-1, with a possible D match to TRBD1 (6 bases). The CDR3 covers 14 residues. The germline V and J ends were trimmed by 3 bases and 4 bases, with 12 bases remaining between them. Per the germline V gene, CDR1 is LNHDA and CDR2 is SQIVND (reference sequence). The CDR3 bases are TGTGCCAGTAGTATTTGGGGGCGCGGCACTGAAGCTTTCTTT. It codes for CASSIWGRGTEAFF. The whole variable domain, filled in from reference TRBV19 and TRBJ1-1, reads DGGITQSPKYLFRKEGQNVTLSCEQNLNHDAMYWYRQDPGQGLRLIYYSQIVNDFQKGDIAEGYSVSREKKESFPLTVTSAQKNPTAFYLCASSIWGRGTEAFFGQGTRLTVV.

CDR3 sequence reads: CAISESRTSGRSYTGELFF. CDR3 nucleotides: TGTGCCATCAGTGAGTCGAGGACTAGCGGGAGGTCTTACACCGGGGAGCTGTTTTTT. The chain couples TRBV10-3 to TRBJ2-2, with 14 bases identical to TRBD2. V trimming: 0 bases; J trimming: 3 bases; junction bases outside the gene matches: 6. This CDR3 is 19 amino acids long. Germline V gives CDR1 ENHRY, CDR2 SYGVKD.

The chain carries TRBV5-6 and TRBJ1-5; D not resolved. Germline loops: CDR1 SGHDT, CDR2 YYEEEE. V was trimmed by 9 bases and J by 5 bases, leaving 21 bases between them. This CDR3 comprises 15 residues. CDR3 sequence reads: CATRAVPRGYQPQHF. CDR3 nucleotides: TGTGCCACCCGGGCGGTCCCTAGAGGGTATCAGCCCCAGCATTTT. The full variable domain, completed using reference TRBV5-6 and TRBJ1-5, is DAGVTQSPTHLIKTRGQQVTLRCSPKSGHDTVSWYQQALGQGPQFIFQYYEEEERQRGNFPDRFSGHQFPNYSSELNVNALLLGDSALYLCATRAVPRGYQPQHFGDGTRLSIL.

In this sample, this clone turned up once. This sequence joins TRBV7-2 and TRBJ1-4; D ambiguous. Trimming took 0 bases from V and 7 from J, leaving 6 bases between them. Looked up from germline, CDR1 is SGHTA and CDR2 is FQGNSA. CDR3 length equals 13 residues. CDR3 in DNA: TGTGCCAGCAGCTTAGCAGCCCCTGAAAAACTGTTTTTT. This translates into CASSLAAPEKLFF.

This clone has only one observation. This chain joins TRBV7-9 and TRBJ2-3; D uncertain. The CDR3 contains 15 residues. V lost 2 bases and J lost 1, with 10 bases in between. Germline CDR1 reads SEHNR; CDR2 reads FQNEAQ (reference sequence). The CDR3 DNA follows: TGTGCCAGCAGCTTATTCGCGGCCCGCACAGATACGCAGTATTTT. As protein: CASSLFAARTDTQYF.

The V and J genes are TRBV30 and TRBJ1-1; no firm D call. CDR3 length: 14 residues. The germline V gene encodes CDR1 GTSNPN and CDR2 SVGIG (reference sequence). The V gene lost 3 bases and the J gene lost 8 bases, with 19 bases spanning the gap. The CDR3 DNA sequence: TGTGCCTGGAGGTCCTTCGGGTCCCAGACCGAAGCTTTCTTT. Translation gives CAWRSFGSQTEAFF.

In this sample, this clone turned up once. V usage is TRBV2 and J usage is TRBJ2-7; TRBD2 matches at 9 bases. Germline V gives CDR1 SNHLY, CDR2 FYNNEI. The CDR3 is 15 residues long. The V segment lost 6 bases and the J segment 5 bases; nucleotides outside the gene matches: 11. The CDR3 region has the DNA TGTGCCAGCAGGAGCCTTAGCGGGAGTACCCACGAGCAGTACTTC. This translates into CASRSLSGSTHEQYF.

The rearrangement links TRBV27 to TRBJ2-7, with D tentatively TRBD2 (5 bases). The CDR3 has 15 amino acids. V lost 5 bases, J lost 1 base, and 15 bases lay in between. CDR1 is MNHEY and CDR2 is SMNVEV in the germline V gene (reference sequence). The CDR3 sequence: CASSPRPTGSYEQYF. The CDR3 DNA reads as TGTGCCAGCAGTCCCCGCCCCACGGGGTCCTACGAGCAGTACTTC.

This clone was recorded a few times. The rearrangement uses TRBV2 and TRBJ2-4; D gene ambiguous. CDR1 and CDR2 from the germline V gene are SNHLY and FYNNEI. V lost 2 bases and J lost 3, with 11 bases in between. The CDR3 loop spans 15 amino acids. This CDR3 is CASSESPALKNIQYF. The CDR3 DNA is TGTGCCAGCAGTGAATCTCCCGCGCTCAAAAACATTCAGTACTTC.

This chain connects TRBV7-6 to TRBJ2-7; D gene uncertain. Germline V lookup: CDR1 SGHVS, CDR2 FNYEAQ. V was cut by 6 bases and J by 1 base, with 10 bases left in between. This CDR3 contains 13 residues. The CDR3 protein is CASSQTRSYEQYF. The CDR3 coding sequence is TGTGCCAGCAGTCAGACAAGATCCTACGAGCAGTACTTC.

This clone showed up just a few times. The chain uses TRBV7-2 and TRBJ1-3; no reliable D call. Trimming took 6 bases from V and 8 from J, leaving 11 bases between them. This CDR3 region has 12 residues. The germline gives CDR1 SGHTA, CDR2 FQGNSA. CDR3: CASSLGSHTIYF. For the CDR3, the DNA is TGTGCCAGCAGTCTCGGATCCCACACCATATATTTT.

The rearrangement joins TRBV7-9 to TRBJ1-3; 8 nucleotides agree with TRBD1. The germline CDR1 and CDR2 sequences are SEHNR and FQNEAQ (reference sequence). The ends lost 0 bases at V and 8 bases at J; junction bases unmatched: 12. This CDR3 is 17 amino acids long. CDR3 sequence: CASSLAIGQGASDTIYF. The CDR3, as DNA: TGTGCCAGCAGCTTAGCCATTGGGCAGGGGGCGTCGGACACCATATATTTT.